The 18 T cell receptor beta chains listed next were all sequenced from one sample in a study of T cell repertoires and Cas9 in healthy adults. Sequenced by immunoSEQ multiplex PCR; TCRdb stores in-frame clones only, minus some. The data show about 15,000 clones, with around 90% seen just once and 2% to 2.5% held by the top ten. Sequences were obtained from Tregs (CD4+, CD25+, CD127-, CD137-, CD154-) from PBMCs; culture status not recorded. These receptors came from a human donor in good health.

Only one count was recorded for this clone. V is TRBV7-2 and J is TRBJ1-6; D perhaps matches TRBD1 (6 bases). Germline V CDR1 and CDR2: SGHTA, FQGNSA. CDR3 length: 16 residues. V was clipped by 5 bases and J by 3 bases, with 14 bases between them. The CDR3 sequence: CASSPRLQGYNSPLHF. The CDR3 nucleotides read TGTGCCAGCAGCCCCCGACTACAGGGCTATAATTCACCCCTCCACTTT.

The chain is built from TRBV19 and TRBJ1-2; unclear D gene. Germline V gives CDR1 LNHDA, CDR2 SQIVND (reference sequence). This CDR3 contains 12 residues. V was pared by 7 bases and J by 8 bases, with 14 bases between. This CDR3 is CASIDRSWGYTF. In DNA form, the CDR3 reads TGTGCCAGTATAGACCGGTCTTGGGGCTACACCTTC.

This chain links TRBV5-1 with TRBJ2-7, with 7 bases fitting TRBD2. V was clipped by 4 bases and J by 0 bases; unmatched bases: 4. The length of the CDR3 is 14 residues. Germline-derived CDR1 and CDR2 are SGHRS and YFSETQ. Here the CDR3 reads CASSGGDYSYEQYF. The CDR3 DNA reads TGCGCCAGCAGCGGCGGGGACTACTCCTACGAGCAGTACTTC.

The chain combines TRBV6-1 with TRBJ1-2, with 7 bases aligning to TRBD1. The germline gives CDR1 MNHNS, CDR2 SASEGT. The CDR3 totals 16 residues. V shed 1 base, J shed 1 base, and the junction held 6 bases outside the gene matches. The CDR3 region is CASSEGQGLNNYGYTF. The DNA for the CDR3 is TGTGCCAGCAGTGAAGGACAGGGATTGAATAACTATGGCTACACCTTC.

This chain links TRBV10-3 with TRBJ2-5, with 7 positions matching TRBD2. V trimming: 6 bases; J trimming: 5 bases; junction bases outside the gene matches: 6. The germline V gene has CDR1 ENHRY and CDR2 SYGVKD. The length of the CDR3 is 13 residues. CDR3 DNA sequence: TGTGCCATCAGCCTTAGGGAGGGGGAGACCCAGTACTTC. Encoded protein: CAISLREGETQYF.

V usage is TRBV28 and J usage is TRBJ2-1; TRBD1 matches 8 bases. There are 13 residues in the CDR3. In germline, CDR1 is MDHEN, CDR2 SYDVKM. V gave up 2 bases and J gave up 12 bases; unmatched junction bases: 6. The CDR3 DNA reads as TGTGCCAGCAGTTTAACCTGGACAGGGACGCAGTTCTTC. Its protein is CASSLTWTGTQFF.

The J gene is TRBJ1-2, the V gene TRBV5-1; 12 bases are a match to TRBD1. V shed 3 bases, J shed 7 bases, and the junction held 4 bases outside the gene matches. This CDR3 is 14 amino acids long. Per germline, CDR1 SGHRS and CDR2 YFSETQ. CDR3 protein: CASSWGTGGFGYTF. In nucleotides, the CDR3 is TGCGCCAGCAGCTGGGGGACAGGGGGCTTTGGCTACACCTTC.

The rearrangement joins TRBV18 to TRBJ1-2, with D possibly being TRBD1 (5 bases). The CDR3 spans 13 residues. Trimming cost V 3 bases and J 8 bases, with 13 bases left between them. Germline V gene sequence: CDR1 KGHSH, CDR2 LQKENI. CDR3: CASSPAGGAGYTF. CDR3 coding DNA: TGTGCCAGCTCACCGGCAGGAGGGGCCGGCTACACCTTC.

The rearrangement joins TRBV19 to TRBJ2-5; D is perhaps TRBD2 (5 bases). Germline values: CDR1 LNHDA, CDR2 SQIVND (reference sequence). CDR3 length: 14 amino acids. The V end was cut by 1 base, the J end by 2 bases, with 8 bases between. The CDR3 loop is CASSIGTAQETQYF. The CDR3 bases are TGTGCCAGTAGTATAGGGACTGCTCAAGAGACCCAGTACTTC.

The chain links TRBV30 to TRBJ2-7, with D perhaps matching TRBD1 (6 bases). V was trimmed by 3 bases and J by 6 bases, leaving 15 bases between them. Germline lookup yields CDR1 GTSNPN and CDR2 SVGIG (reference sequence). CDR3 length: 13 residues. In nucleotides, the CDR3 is TGTGCCTGGAGGGGCAGGGGTAAGGGCGAGCAGTACTTC. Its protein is CAWRGRGKGEQYF.

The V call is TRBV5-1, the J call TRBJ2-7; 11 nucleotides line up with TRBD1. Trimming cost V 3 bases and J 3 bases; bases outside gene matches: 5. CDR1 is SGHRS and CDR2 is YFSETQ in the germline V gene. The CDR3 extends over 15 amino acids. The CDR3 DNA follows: TGCGCCAGCAGCTCCGGGACAGGGGGAGACTACGAGCAGTACTTC. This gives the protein CASSSGTGGDYEQYF. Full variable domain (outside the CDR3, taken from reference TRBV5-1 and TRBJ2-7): KAGVTQTPRYLIKTRGQQVTLSCSPISGHRSVSWYQQTPGQGLQFLFEYFSETQRNKGNFPGRFSGRQFSNSRSEMNVSTLELGDSALYLCASSSGTGGDYEQYFGPGTRLTVT.

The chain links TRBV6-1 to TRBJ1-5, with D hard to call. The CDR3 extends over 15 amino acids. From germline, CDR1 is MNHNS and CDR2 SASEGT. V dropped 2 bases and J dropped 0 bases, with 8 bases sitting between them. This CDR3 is CASSESPYSNQPQHF. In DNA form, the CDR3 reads TGTGCCAGCAGTGAATCACCTTATAGCAATCAGCCCCAGCATTTT.

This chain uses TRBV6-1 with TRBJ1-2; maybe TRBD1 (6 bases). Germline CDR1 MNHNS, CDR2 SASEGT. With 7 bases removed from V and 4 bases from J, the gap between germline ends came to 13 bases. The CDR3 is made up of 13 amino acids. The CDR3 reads CASTWRGGYGYTF. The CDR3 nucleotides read TGTGCCAGCACGTGGAGGGGGGGCTATGGCTACACCTTC.

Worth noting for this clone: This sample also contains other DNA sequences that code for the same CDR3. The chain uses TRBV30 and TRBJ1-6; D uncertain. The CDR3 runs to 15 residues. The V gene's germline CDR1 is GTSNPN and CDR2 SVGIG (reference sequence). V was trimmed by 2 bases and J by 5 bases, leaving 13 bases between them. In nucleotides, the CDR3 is TGTGCCTGGAGTTCGGACGGCCAAAATAATTCACCCCTCCACTTT. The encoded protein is CAWSSDGQNNSPLHF.

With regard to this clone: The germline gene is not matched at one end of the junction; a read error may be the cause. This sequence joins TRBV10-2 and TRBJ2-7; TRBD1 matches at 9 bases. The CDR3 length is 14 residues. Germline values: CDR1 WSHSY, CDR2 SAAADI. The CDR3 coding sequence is TGTGCCAGCAGTTCCCGGGACAGGGAGCGCGAGCAGTACTTC. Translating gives CASSSRDREREQYF.

The CDR3 here is CASSSGPFVGPFF. The CDR3 region has the DNA TGTGCCAGCAGTTCGGGACCGTTCGTCGGGCCTTTCTTT. This chain joins TRBV7-2 and TRBJ1-1, with a weak D call TRBD1 (5 bases). Germline V gene data show CDR1 as SGHTA and CDR2 as FQGNSA. The germline V and J ends were trimmed by 6 bases and 12 bases, with 20 bases remaining between them. This CDR3 region has 13 residues.

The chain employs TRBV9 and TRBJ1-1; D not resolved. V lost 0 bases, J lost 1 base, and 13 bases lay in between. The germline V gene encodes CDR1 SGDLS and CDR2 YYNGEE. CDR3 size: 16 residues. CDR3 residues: CASSVGRVGWNTEAFF. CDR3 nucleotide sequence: TGTGCCAGCAGCGTAGGGAGGGTTGGGTGGAACACTGAAGCTTTCTTT.

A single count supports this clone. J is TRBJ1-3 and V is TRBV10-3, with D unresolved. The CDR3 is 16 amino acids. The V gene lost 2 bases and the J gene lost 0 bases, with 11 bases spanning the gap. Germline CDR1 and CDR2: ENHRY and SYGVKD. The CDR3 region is CAISEGTRPSGNTIYF. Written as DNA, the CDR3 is TGTGCCATCAGTGAGGGTACCAGACCCTCTGGAAACACCATATATTTT.